The next 20 T cell receptor beta chains were all read from a single sample in a study of blood T cell repertoires in COVID-19. The protocol was immunoSEQ multiplex PCR, while the TCRdb copy is restricted to in-frame clones and leaves out a portion. Among 130,000 or so clones listed, around 84% were seen once. The sample was PBMCs or T cells enriched from blood (not recorded which). These receptors all come from a man aged 35 to 55 with acute COVID-19.

This clone was seen only once. This rearrangement joins TRBV29-1 to TRBJ1-1, with 8 bases fitting TRBD1. The CDR3 is made up of 14 amino acids. The germline V gene has CDR1 SQVTM and CDR2 ANQGSEA. Trimming at V came to 7 bases and at J to 1 base, leaving 8 bases not matched to a gene. The CDR3 protein is CSAGQGAQNTEAFF. The CDR3 coding sequence is TGCAGCGCCGGGCAGGGGGCGCAGAACACTGAAGCTTTCTTT.

This clone was picked up a small number of times. V is TRBV9 and J is TRBJ2-5; 7 bases map to TRBD1. This CDR3 comprises 15 residues. Germline V CDR1 and CDR2: SGDLS, YYNGEE. With 0 bases clipped from V and 4 bases from J, the junction kept 6 bases outside the gene matches. The DNA for the CDR3 is TGTGCCAGCAGCGTAGTCGGGACAGAGGGAGAGACCCAGTACTTC. Encoded protein: CASSVVGTEGETQYF.

The rearrangement uses TRBV28 and TRBJ1-2; the D gene is possibly TRBD1 (5 bases). There are 11 residues in the CDR3. Germline V lookup: CDR1 MDHEN, CDR2 SYDVKM. V lost 8 bases to trimming and J lost 5 bases, with 9 bases between them. CDR3 nucleotide sequence: TGTGCCAGCTCAGGGAATTATGGCTACACCTTC. This translates into CASSGNYGYTF.

The genes are TRBV13 and TRBJ1-2; tentative D call: TRBD1 (5 bases). The V and J ends lost 5 bases and 7 bases respectively, with 23 bases between them. Per the germline V gene, CDR1 is PRHDT and CDR2 is FYEKMQ (reference sequence). The CDR3 spans 16 residues. The CDR3 bases are TGTGCCAGCAGCCCCCTGTCGGAGGGGCGAATAACTGGCTACACCTTC. It encodes CASSPLSEGRITGYTF.

The count of this clone is one. The V call is TRBV3-1 (or the pseudogene TRBV3-2), the J call TRBJ1-1; TRBD1 matches at 7 bases. J lost 4 bases, V lost 4 bases, and 6 bases had no gene match. In germline, CDR1 is LGHDT, CDR2 YNNKEL (reference sequence). The length of the CDR3 is 14 residues. The CDR3 sequence is CASSRTGAGTEAFF. CDR3 coding DNA: TGTGCCAGCAGCCGAACAGGGGCCGGCACTGAAGCTTTCTTT.

V gene TRBV6-5 combines with J gene TRBJ1-5; D is ambiguous. The CDR3 consists of 15 residues. In germline, CDR1 is MNHEY, CDR2 SVGAGI. V dropped 9 bases and J dropped 0 bases, with 15 bases sitting between them. The CDR3 loop reads CASRSGFNSNQPQHF. CDR3 nucleotides: TGTGCCAGTAGGTCGGGATTCAATAGCAATCAGCCCCAGCATTTT.

This sequence joins TRBV6-5 and TRBJ1-6, with D unclear. The CDR3 is made up of 15 amino acids. Trimming shortened V by 0 bases and J by 8 bases, and 11 bases separated the two germline ends. Germline V gene sequence: CDR1 MNHEY, CDR2 SVGAGI. CDR3 amino acids: CASSYSRAGDSPLHF. The CDR3 bases are TGTGCCAGCAGTTACTCACGGGCCGGGGATTCACCCCTCCACTTT.

The V call is TRBV6-5, the J call TRBJ2-7; D remains unclear. Germline CDR1 MNHEY, CDR2 SVGAGI. The CDR3 has 12 residues. The ends were cut back, 2 bases at V and 6 bases at J, with 8 bases in the middle. The DNA of the CDR3 is TGTGCCAGCAGTTACAACAACCGCGAGCAGTACTTC. Translation: CASSYNNREQYF.

The rearrangement joins TRBV12-3 or TRBV12-4 to TRBJ1-2; no clear D. CDR3 length equals 13 residues. V lost 6 bases and J lost 7, with 15 bases in between. The CDR3 nucleotides are TGTGCCAGCAGCCCGGGTAGCGTGGTTGGCTACACCTTC. Protein: CASSPGSVVGYTF.

The chain couples TRBV11-3 to TRBJ2-1; possible D gene TRBD2, 6 bases. Germline CDR1 is SGHNT and CDR2 is YENEEA. The CDR3 has 13 residues. Trimming stripped 3 bases from V and 7 bases from J, with 10 bases between. CDR3 DNA: TGTGCCAGCAGCTTCGAGGGAGGTAATGAGCAGTTCTTC. Translating it yields CASSFEGGNEQFF. Variable domain in full (rest from reference TRBV11-3 and TRBJ2-1): EAGVVQSPRYKIIEKKQPVAFWCNPISGHNTLYWYLQNLGQGPELLIRYENEEAVDDSQLPKDRFSAERLKGVDSTLKIQPAELGDSAVYLCASSFEGGNEQFFGPGTRLTVL.

This clone was counted a few times. The rearrangement joins TRBV19 to TRBJ1-5; D is unclear. The CDR3 has 15 amino acids. The V gene lost 1 base and the J gene lost 3 bases, with 10 bases spanning the gap. CDR1 LNHDA and CDR2 SQIVND come from the germline V gene (reference sequence). The CDR3 region has the DNA TGTGCCAGTAGTATAGGTTTCCAGTTCAATCAGCCCCAGCATTTT. As protein: CASSIGFQFNQPQHF.

The chain carries TRBV2 and TRBJ2-1; D gene uncertain. The germline gives CDR1 SNHLY, CDR2 FYNNEI. This CDR3 is 11 amino acids long. The V end lost 2 bases, the J end lost 13 bases, and 9 bases lay between the germline ends. The CDR3 region has the DNA TGTGCCAGCAGTGAACCCCAGGCCCAGTTCTTC. Amino acid sequence: CASSEPQAQFF.

This sequence joins TRBV30 and TRBJ1-3, with a weak D call TRBD1 (5 bases). This CDR3 spans 16 amino acids. Germline CDR1 is GTSNPN and CDR2 is SVGIG (reference sequence). The V end lost 2 bases, the J end lost 2 bases, and 16 bases lay between the germline ends. CDR3 nucleotides: TGTGCCTGGAGTAGAGGCCCCGGGGGAACTGGAAACACCATATATTTT. Translated, it gives CAWSRGPGGTGNTIYF. Based on the CDR3 plus reference TRBV30 and TRBJ1-3, the full variable domain is SQTIHQWPATLVQPVGSPLSLECTVEGTSNPNLYWYRQAAGRGLQLLFYSVGIGQISSEVPQNLSASRPQDRQFILSSKKLLLSDSGFYLCAWSRGPGGTGNTIYFGEGSWLTVV.

The chain uses TRBV28 and TRBJ2-7, with D possibly being TRBD1 (6 bases). This CDR3 spans 15 amino acids. Per germline, CDR1 MDHEN and CDR2 SYDVKM. Trimming stripped 4 bases from V and 0 bases from J, with 13 bases between. This chain's CDR3 is CASSSGALSSYEQYF. DNA of the CDR3: TGTGCCAGCAGTTCAGGGGCTCTTTCCTCCTACGAGCAGTACTTC.

Remarks on this clone: The sample has other DNA sequences that encode this CDR3 too. The chain combines TRBV18 with TRBJ2-7, with TRBD2 matching over 7 bases. The germline V gene encodes CDR1 KGHSH and CDR2 LQKENI. The CDR3 contains 14 residues. After removal of 2 bases from V and 3 bases from J, the junction contained 4 bases not matched to a gene. The CDR3 here is CASSPGTGGYEQYF. In nucleotides, the CDR3 is TGTGCCAGCTCACCAGGGACGGGGGGCTACGAGCAGTACTTC.

A few counts support this clone. The CDR3 sequence: CASSIGLAGGREQYF. The DNA for the CDR3 is TGTGCCAGTAGTATTGGTCTAGCGGGAGGGCGGGAGCAGTACTTC. J is TRBJ2-7 and V is TRBV19; 12 bases fit TRBD2. The ends lost 3 bases at V and 7 bases at J; junction bases unmatched: 7. Germline V gives CDR1 LNHDA, CDR2 SQIVND (reference sequence). This CDR3 comprises 15 residues.

The rearrangement links TRBV9 to TRBJ2-3; 12 bases match TRBD2. CDR1 is SGDLS, CDR2 YYNGEE, per germline. V was pared by 1 base and J by 2 bases, with 2 bases of the junction left unmatched. The length of the CDR3 is 16 residues. The CDR3 bases are TGTGCCAGCAGCGTACTAGCGGGGGGGATCACAGATACGCAGTATTTT. It translates to CASSVLAGGITDTQYF.

The chain joins TRBV18 to TRBJ1-5, with a tentative D call TRBD1 (6 bases). This CDR3 comprises 16 residues. Deletions cut 2 bases from V and 6 bases from J, with 17 bases between. CDR1 and CDR2 from the germline V gene are KGHSH and LQKENI. The chain's CDR3 is CASSPNDMGAFQPQHF. Here the CDR3 DNA reads TGTGCCAGCTCACCAAACGACATGGGGGCATTTCAGCCCCAGCATTTT.

This sequence joins TRBV3-1 (or the pseudogene TRBV3-2) and TRBJ2-3; 15 bases match TRBD2. The junction had 7 bases not matched to a gene; V was cut back by 4 bases and J by 5 bases. The V gene's germline CDR1 is LGHDT and CDR2 YNNKEL (reference sequence). This CDR3 comprises 17 residues. The chain's CDR3 is CASSLRTSGRAIDTQYF. In DNA form, the CDR3 reads TGTGCCAGCAGCCTTCGGACTAGCGGGAGGGCCATAGATACGCAGTATTTT.

This chain uses TRBV6-5 with TRBJ1-1; 9 bases line up with TRBD1. Germline V lookup: CDR1 MNHEY, CDR2 SVGAGI. V shed 6 bases, J shed 3 bases, and the junction held 2 bases outside the gene matches. CDR3 size: 13 residues. CDR3 protein: CASRGQGYTEAFF. In DNA, the CDR3 is TGTGCCAGCAGGGGACAGGGCTACACTGAAGCTTTCTTT.